The 12 T cell receptor beta chains given below trace back to one sample, sequenced in a study of shared clonotypes between healthy human individuals. Here immunoSEQ multiplex PCR was the method, and the copy in TCRdb shows in-frame clones only, minus some. The sample records roughly 1,500,000 clones, 95% to 99% being singletons. Source material: naive CD4+ T cells sorted from blood. Subset denoted: CD45RA+ positively selected. These receptors came from a man aged 25-40 years in good health.

The rearrangement uses TRBV7-2 and TRBJ2-7; D is undetermined. The CDR3 spans 13 residues. Germline V gene data show CDR1 as SGHTA and CDR2 as FQGNSA. V was shortened by 3 bases and J by 6 bases, with 12 bases between the two germline ends. The CDR3 loop is CASSLLGIGEQYF. The CDR3 DNA is TGTGCCAGCAGCTTGCTGGGCATCGGCGAGCAGTACTTC.

The chain couples TRBV18 to TRBJ1-2; tentative D call: TRBD1 (6 bases). There are 15 residues in the CDR3. The V end was cut by 0 bases, the J end by 3 bases, with 11 bases between. Germline V gives CDR1 KGHSH, CDR2 LQKENI. CDR3 amino acids: CASSPPDSLHYGYTF. In DNA form, the CDR3 reads TGTGCCAGCTCACCACCGGACAGTCTCCACTATGGCTACACCTTC.

The chain employs TRBV29-1 and TRBJ2-2; unclear D gene. CDR1 SQVTM and CDR2 ANQGSEA come from the germline V gene. The CDR3 is 11 residues long. CDR3 nucleotides: TGCACCTCTTCGGTGGGCGGGGAGCTGTTTTTT. It encodes CTSSVGGELFF.

The V and J genes are TRBV15 and TRBJ2-7; possible D gene TRBD2, 5 bases. Germline loops: CDR1 LNHNV, CDR2 YYDKDF (reference sequence). The CDR3 length is 13 residues. V was clipped by 1 base and J by 3 bases, with 7 bases between them. CDR3 region: CATSRVGGYEQYF. In DNA form, the CDR3 reads TGTGCCACCAGCAGAGTAGGAGGCTACGAGCAGTACTTC.

The V gene is TRBV5-6, the J gene TRBJ2-2; 8 nucleotides agree with TRBD1. V dropped 1 base and J dropped 7; count of bases not matched to a gene: 6. Germline values: CDR1 SGHDT, CDR2 YYEEEE. The length of the CDR3 is 15 residues. CDR3 sequence reads: CASSLLPGGIGELFF. In DNA, the CDR3 is TGTGCCAGCAGCTTGTTACCAGGGGGCATCGGGGAGCTGTTTTTT.

CDR3 loop: CASSQDRYPPHEQYF. CDR3 sequence (DNA): TGCGCCAGCAGCCAAGACAGGTACCCTCCCCACGAGCAGTACTTC. This sequence joins TRBV4-1 and TRBJ2-7, with D unclear. Germline lookup yields CDR1 MGHRA and CDR2 YSYEKL. V was trimmed by 0 bases and J by 5 bases, leaving 14 bases between them. CDR3 length: 15 residues.

The chain employs TRBV4-1 and TRBJ2-7, with D uncertain. This CDR3 region has 15 residues. Germline loops: CDR1 MGHRA, CDR2 YSYEKL. With 0 bases removed from V and 1 base from J, the gap between germline ends came to 10 bases. The CDR3 protein is CASSQEIWASYEQYF. CDR3 DNA: TGCGCCAGCAGCCAAGAGATTTGGGCTTCCTACGAGCAGTACTTC.

The chain joins TRBV6-5 to TRBJ2-2; D perhaps matches TRBD1 (6 bases). CDR3 length: 15 residues. From germline, CDR1 is MNHEY and CDR2 SVGAGI. V was trimmed by 2 bases and J by 1 base, leaving 8 bases between them. In DNA form, the CDR3 reads TGTGCCAGCAGTTACGACAGGATGAACACCGGGGAGCTGTTTTTT. Translating gives CASSYDRMNTGELFF.

As for this clone: Relative to the germline gene, one junction end is altered; a read error may explain this. The V and J genes are TRBV9 and TRBJ2-1; TRBD1 aligns across 12 bases. The germline CDR1 and CDR2 sequences are SGDLS and YYNGEE. CDR3 length: 22 residues. CDR3 bases: TGTGCCAGCAGCGTAGGAGGAGGGCGGGGGACAGGGGGCCCCTTCGCCTATAATGAGCAGTTCTTC. Protein: CASSVGGGRGTGGPFAYNEQFF.

J is TRBJ2-7 and V is TRBV7-2, with D possibly matching TRBD2 (5 bases). Germline CDR1 and CDR2: SGHTA and FQGNSA. This CDR3 has 13 residues. Trimming removed 5 bases at V and 4 bases at J, with 12 bases between. CDR3 bases: TGTGCCAGCAGCCAAAGCGGAATTTACGAGCAGTACTTC. Protein: CASSQSGIYEQYF.

The rearrangement uses TRBV7-2 and TRBJ2-1; 15 bases are a match to TRBD2. There are 17 residues in the CDR3. With V trimmed by 4 bases and J by 1 base, 2 bases remained unmatched. The germline CDR1 and CDR2 sequences are SGHTA and FQGNSA. CDR3 in amino acids: CASSSGLAGGSYNEQFF. Here the CDR3 DNA reads TGTGCCAGCAGCTCGGGACTAGCGGGAGGTTCCTACAATGAGCAGTTCTTC.

The CDR3 spells CASSTDRRNTDTQYF. CDR3 DNA: TGTGCCAGTAGCACCGACAGGAGAAACACAGATACGCAGTATTTT. The rearrangement joins TRBV19 to TRBJ2-3, with TRBD1 as a possible D gene (6 bases). CDR1 is LNHDA and CDR2 is SQIVND in the germline V gene (reference sequence). This CDR3 region has 15 residues. V was cut by 6 bases and J by 2 bases, with 15 bases left in between.